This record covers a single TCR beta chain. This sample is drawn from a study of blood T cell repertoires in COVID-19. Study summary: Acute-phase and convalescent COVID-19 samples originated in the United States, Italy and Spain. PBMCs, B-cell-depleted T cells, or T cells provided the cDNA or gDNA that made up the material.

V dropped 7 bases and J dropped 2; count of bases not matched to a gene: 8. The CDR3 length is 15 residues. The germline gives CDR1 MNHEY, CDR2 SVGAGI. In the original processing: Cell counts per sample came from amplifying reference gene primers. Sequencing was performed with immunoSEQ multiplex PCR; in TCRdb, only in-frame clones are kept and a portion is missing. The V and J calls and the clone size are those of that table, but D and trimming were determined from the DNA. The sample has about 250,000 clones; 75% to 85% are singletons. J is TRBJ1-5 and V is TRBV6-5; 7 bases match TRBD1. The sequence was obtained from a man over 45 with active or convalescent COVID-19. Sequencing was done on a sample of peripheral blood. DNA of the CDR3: TGTGCCAGCACCCCGGACAGGATCGGCAATCAGCCCCAGCATTTT. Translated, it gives CASTPDRIGNQPQHF.